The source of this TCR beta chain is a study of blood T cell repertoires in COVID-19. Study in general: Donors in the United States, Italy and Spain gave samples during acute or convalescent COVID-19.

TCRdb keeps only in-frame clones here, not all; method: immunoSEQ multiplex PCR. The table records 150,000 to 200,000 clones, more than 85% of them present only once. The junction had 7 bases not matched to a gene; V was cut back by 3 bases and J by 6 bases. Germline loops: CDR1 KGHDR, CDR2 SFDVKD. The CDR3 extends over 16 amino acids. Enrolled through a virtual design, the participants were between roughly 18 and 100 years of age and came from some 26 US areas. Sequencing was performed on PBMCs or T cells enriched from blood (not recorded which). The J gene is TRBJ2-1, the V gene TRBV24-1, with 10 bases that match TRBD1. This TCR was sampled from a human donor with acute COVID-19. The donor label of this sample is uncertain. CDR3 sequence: CATSDPTGGAGNEQFF. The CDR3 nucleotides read TGTGCCACCAGTGATCCGACAGGGGGCGCCGGCAATGAGCAGTTCTTC.